This is a list of T cell receptor beta chains from one sample in a study of blood T cell repertoires in COVID-19. The protocol was immunoSEQ multiplex PCR, while the TCRdb copy is restricted to in-frame clones and leaves out a portion. The sample lists about 230,000 clones, around 86% occurring once. Sequencing was done on a sample of peripheral blood. Receptors were obtained from a man aged 45-60 years with COVID-19, enrolled during active disease. CDR3s include the opening cysteine and the closing phenylalanine or tryptophan. The order of the fields is D gene, clone size, J gene, CDR3 length, V gene, CDR3 protein, CDR3 DNA. The D gene is left open where the match is weak. Clone size is stated in some rows and not others, as once, few, many or a class when expanded.

TRBD2	.	TRBJ2-1	15	TRBV2	CASGGRGTSGNEQFF	TGTGCCAGCGGCGGTCGAGGGACTAGCGGGAATGAGCAGTTCTTC
.	once	TRBJ2-5	13	TRBV24-1	CATSDFPKETQYF	TGTGCCACCAGTGATTTCCCTAAAGAGACCCAGTACTTC
TRBD1	.	TRBJ2-1	11	TRBV30	CAWRQGNEQFF	TGTGCCTGGAGACAGGGGAATGAGCAGTTCTTC
TRBD1	.	TRBJ2-1	14	TRBV6-5	CASSYETGGNEQFF	TGTGCCAGCAGTTACGAGACAGGGGGGAATGAGCAGTTCTTC
.	.	TRBJ1-1	14	TRBV3-1/TRBV3-2	CASSQEPRNTEAFF	TGTGCCAGCAGCCAAGAACCGAGGAACACTGAAGCTTTCTTT
.	.	TRBJ2-5	13	TRBV19	CASSFPGQETQYF	TGTGCCAGTAGTTTCCCGGGGCAAGAGACCCAGTACTTC
.	.	TRBJ2-7	12	TRBV6-5	CASKDMTYEQYF	TGTGCCAGCAAGGACATGACCTACGAGCAGTACTTC
.	.	TRBJ1-2	14	TRBV5-1	CASSYSERGHGYTF	TGCGCCAGCAGTTACTCGGAAAGGGGCCATGGCTACACCTTC
TRBD2	.	TRBJ2-1	15	TRBV9	CASSVGTSQVNEQFF	TGTGCCAGCAGCGTGGGGACTAGCCAGGTCAATGAGCAGTTCTTC
.	many	TRBJ1-2	15	TRBV5-5	CASSISGDVVYGYTF	TGTGCCAGCAGCATTTCGGGAGACGTCGTCTATGGCTACACCTTC
TRBD1	.	TRBJ2-7	15	TRBV18	CASSLTGTGVSEQYF	TGTGCCAGCTCACTTACCGGGACAGGGGTCTCCGAGCAGTACTTC
.	.	TRBJ2-1	19	TRBV6-1	CASSEAHHRTRMIYNEQFF	TGTGCCAGCAGTGAAGCCCACCACAGAACACGGATGATCTACAATGAGCAGTTCTTC
TRBD2	.	TRBJ2-5	17	TRBV4-2	CASSQDLGLAGKNTQYF	TGTGCCAGCAGCCAAGATCTTGGGCTAGCGGGTAAGAACACCCAGTACTTC
TRBD1	.	TRBJ2-7	15	TRBV5-4	CASSKTGGRPYEQYF	TGTGCCAGCAGCAAGACAGGGGGGCGACCCTACGAGCAGTACTTC
.	.	TRBJ1-1	14	TRBV3-1/TRBV3-2	CASRGHGVNTEAFF	TGTGCCAGCAGGGGTCACGGAGTGAACACTGAAGCTTTCTTT
.	.	TRBJ1-1	15	TRBV7-8	CASSLIGRVDTEAFF	TGTGCCAGCAGCTTAATTGGCAGGGTAGACACTGAAGCTTTCTTT
TRBD1	.	TRBJ1-1	15	TRBV19	CASSERPGQRTEAFF	TGTGCCAGTAGTGAAAGGCCGGGACAGCGCACTGAAGCTTTCTTT
TRBD2	.	TRBJ2-1	15	TRBV5-1	CASSSGLADYNEQFF	TGCGCCAGCAGCTCAGGACTAGCGGACTACAATGAGCAGTTCTTC
TRBD1	once	TRBJ1-2	11	TRBV20-1	CSASPRTGPLF	TGCAGTGCTAGCCCTCGGACAGGCCCTCTCTTC
TRBD1	.	TRBJ2-7	13	TRBV11-3	CASSLVPGGEQYF	TGTGCCAGCAGCTTAGTCCCAGGGGGCGAGCAGTACTTC
TRBD1	.	TRBJ1-4	13	TRBV6-6	CASLRGRAEKLFF	TGTGCCAGCCTGAGGGGGCGGGCTGAAAAACTGTTTTTT
TRBD1	.	TRBJ1-6	17	TRBV18	CASSPPSATGGEGPLHF	TGTGCCAGCTCACCACCGAGTGCGACAGGGGGTGAGGGACCCCTCCACTTT
.	.	TRBJ2-2	16	TRBV7-9	CASSLGPGRITGELFF	TGTGCCAGCAGCCTAGGGCCGGGTAGAATTACCGGGGAGCTGTTTTTT
TRBD2	.	TRBJ2-5	16	TRBV15	CATSSGTSGVGETQYF	TGTGCCACCAGCAGCGGGACTAGCGGGGTTGGAGAGACCCAGTACTTC
TRBD1	once	TRBJ2-1	15	TRBV7-9	CASSLGGTGYNEQFF	TGTGCCAGCAGCTTAGGGGGGACAGGGTATAATGAGCAGTTCTTC
TRBD2	.	TRBJ2-2	18	TRBV18	CASSPSLAGGQYTGELFF	TGTGCCAGCTCACCTTCGCTAGCGGGAGGCCAATACACCGGGGAGCTGTTTTTT
TRBD1	.	TRBJ2-1	14	TRBV28	CASIEGTGDNEQFF	TGTGCCAGCATTGAGGGGACAGGGGACAATGAGCAGTTCTTC
TRBD2	.	TRBJ2-5	16	TRBV7-8	CASSLGSGEIQETQYF	TGTGCCAGCAGCTTAGGTAGCGGGGAGATTCAAGAGACCCAGTACTTC
TRBD1	.	TRBJ2-1	15	TRBV24-1	CATSDRDRGRDEQFF	TGTGCCACCAGTGATCGGGACAGGGGGCGTGATGAGCAGTTCTTC
.	.	TRBJ1-3	15	TRBV3-1/TRBV3-2	CASSHWAGSGNTIYF	TGTGCCAGCAGTCACTGGGCAGGCTCTGGAAACACCATATATTTT